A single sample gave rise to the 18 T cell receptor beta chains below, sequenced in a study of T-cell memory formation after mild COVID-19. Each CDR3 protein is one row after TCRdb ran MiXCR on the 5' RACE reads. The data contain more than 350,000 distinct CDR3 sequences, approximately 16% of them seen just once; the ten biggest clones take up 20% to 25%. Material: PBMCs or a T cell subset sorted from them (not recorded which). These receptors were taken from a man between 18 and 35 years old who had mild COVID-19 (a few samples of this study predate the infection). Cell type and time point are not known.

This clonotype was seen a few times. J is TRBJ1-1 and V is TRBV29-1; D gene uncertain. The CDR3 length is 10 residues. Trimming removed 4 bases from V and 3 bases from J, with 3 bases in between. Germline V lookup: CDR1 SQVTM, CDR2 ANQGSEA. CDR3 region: CSVGHTEAFF. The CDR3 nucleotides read TGCAGCGTTGGTCACACTGAAGCTTTCTTT.

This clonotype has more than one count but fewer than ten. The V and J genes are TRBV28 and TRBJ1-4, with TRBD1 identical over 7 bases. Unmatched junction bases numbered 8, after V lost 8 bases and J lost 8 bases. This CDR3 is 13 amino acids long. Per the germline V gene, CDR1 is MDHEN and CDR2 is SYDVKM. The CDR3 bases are TGTGCCAGCGGACAGGCCAGAGGGGAAAAACTGTTTTTT. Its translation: CASGQARGEKLFF.

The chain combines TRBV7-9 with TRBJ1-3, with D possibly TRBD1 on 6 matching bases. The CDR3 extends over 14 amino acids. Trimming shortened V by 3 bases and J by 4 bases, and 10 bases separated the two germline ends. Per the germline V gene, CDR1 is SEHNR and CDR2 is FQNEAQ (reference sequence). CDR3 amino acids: CASSFSTGGNTIYF. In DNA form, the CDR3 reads TGTGCCAGCAGCTTTAGTACAGGGGGAAACACCATATATTTT.

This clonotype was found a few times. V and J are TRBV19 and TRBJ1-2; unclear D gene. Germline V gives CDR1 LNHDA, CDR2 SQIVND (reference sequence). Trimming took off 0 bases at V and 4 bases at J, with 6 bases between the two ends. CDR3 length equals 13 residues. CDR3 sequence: CASSIDHGYGYTF. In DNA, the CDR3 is TGTGCCAGTAGTATAGATCACGGCTATGGCTACACCTTC.

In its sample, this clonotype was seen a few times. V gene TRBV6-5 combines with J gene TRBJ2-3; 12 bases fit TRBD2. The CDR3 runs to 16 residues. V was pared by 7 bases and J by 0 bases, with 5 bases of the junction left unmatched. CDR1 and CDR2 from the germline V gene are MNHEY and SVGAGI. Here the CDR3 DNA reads TGTGCCAGCACTAGGACTAGCGGGACTAGCACAGATACGCAGTATTTT. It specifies CASTRTSGTSTDTQYF.

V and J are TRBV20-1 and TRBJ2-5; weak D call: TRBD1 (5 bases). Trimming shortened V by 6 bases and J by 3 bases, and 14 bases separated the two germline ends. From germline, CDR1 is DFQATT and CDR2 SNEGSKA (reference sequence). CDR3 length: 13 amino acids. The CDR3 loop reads CSATALGEETQYF. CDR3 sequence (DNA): TGCAGTGCGACAGCCTTAGGGGAAGAGACCCAGTACTTC.

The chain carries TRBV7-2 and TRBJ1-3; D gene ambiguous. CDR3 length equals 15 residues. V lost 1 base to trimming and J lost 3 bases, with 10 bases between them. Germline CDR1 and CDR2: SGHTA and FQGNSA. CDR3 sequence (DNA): TGTGCCAGCAGCTTAGTGGGAAGCGGTGGAAACACCATATATTTT. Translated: CASSLVGSGGNTIYF.

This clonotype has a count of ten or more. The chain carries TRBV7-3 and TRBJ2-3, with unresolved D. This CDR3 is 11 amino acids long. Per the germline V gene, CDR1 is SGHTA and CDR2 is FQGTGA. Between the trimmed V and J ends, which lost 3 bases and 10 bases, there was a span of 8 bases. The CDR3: CASSFFRAQYF. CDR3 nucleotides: TGTGCCAGCAGCTTTTTTAGAGCGCAGTATTTT.

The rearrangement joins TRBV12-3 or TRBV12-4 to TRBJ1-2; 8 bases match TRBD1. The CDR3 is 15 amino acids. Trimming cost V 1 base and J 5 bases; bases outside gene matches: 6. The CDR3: CASSLVDRAAYGYTF. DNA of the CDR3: TGTGCCAGCAGTTTAGTGGACAGGGCCGCATATGGCTACACCTTC.

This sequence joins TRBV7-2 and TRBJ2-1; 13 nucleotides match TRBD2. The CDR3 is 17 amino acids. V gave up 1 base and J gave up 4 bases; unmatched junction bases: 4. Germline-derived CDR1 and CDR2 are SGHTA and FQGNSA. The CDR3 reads CASSLGGTSGAYNEQFF. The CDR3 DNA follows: TGTGCCAGCAGCTTAGGAGGGACTAGCGGGGCGTACAATGAGCAGTTCTTC.

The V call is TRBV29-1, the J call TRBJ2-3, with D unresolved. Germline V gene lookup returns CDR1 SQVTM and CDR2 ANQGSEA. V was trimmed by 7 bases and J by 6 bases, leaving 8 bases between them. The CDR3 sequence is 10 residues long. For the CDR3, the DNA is TGCAGCGCCGCGCATGATACGCAGTATTTT. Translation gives CSAAHDTQYF.

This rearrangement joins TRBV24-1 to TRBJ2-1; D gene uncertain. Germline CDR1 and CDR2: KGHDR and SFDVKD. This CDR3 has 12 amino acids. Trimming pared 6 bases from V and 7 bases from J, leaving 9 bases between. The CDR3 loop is CATSPGWNEQFF. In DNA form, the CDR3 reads TGTGCCACCAGTCCGGGTTGGAATGAGCAGTTCTTC.

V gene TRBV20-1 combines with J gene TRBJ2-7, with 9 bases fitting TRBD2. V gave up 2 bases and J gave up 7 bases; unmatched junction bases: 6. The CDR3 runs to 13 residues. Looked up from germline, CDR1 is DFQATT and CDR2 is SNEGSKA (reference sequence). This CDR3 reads CSARSLAGWEQYF. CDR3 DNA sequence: TGCAGTGCTAGATCCCTAGCGGGGTGGGAGCAGTACTTC.

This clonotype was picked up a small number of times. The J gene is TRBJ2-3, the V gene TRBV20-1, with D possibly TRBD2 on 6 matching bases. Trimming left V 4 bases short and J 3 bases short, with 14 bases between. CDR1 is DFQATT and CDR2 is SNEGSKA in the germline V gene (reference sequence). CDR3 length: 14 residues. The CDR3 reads CSATESGRTDTQYF. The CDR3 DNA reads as TGCAGTGCTACCGAAAGCGGGCGTACAGATACGCAGTATTTT.

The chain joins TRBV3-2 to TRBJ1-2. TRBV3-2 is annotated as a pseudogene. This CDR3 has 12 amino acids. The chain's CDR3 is CASSHDFSGYTF. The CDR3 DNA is TGTGCCAGCAGCCATGACTTCAGTGGCTACACCTTC.

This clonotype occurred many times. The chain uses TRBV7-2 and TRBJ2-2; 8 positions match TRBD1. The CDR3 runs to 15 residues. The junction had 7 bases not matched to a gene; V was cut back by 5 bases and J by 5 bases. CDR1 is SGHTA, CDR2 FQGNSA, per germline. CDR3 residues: CASSNRDRMTGELFF. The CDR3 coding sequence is TGTGCCAGCAGCAACCGGGACAGGATGACCGGGGAGCTGTTTTTT.

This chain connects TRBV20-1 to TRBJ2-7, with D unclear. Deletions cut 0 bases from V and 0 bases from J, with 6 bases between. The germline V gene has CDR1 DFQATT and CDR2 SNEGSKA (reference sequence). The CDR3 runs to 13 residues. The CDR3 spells CSARERASYEQYV. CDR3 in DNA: TGCAGTGCTAGAGAAAGGGCCTCCTACGAGCAGTACGTC.

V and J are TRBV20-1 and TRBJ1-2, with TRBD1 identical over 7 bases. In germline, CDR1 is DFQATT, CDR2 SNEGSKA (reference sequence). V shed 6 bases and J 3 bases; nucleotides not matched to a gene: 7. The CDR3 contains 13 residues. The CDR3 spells CSAPRGVYYGYTF. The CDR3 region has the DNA TGCAGTGCCCCCAGGGGGGTTTACTATGGCTACACCTTC.